This TCR beta chain was identified in a study of post-analysis software for immune sequencing data. Study-wide results and limits: Patients used a handful of TRBV segments, including TRBV5-6, TRBV5-1 and TRBV20-1, more often than controls.

Unique molecular identifiers were carried by the TCR beta cDNA libraries. A single record per CDR3 protein comes from TCRdb applying MiXCR to the PCR reads. In the table there are hundreds of thousands of distinct CDR3 sequences, around 40% of which are singletons. Germline CDR1 MNHEY, CDR2 SMNVEV (reference sequence). This CDR3 has 15 residues. V lost 1 base, J lost 3 bases, and 11 bases lay in between. This clonotype turned up a few times. What it binds is not known. The sample comprised blood. This sequence joins TRBV27 and TRBJ2-3; D is ambiguous. The receptor was isolated from a girl aged 10 to 17 with multiple sclerosis. The CDR3 loop is CASSLLPPKTDTQYF. The CDR3 DNA is TGTGCCAGCAGTTTATTGCCCCCTAAGACAGATACGCAGTATTTT.